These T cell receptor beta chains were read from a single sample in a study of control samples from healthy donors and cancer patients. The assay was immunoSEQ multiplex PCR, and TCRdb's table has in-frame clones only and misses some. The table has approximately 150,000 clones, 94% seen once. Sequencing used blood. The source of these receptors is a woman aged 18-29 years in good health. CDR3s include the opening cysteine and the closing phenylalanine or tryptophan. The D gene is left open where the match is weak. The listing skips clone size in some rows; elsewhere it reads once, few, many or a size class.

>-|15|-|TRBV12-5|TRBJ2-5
TGTGCTAGTGGCCGGGGAGATGGGTCAGGGGAGACCCAGTACTTC
CASGRGDGSGETQYF
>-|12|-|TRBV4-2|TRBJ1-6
TGTGCCAGCAAATTAGGGGAATCACCCCTCCACTTT
CASKLGESPLHF
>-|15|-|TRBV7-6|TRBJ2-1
TGTGCCAGCAGCTCCCCCACGACCCACTACAATGAGCAGTTCTTC
CASSSPTTHYNEQFF
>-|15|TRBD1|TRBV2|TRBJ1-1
TGTGCCAGCAGTTTCCAGGGGGCGCGGGGCACTGAAGCTTTCTTT
CASSFQGARGTEAFF
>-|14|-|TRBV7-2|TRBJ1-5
TGTGCCAGCAGCTTAGTAGAGGGGACTCAGCCCCAGCATTTT
CASSLVEGTQPQHF
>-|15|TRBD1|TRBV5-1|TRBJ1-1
TGCGCCAGCAGCCGGCGACAGGGGGACGGATTTCAAGCTTTCTTT
CASSRRQGDGFQAFF
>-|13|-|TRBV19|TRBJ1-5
TGTGCCAGTAGCGGCGGGAGCAATCAGCCCCAGCATTTT
CASSGGSNQPQHF
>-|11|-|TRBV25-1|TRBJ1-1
TGTGCCAGCACCTTGAACACTGAAGCTTTCTTT
CASTLNTEAFF
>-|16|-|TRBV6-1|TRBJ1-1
TGTGCCAGCAGTGCCCGGGACGGCTACATGAACACTGAAGCTTTCTTT
CASSARDGYMNTEAFF
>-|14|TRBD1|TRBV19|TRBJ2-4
TGTGCCAGTAGTATAGGACAGGGCAACAACATTCAGTACTTC
CASSIGQGNNIQYF
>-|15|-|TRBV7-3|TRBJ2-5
TGTGCCAGCAGCTTAGTCGGCGGGGCCCAAGAGACCCAGTACTTC
CASSLVGGAQETQYF
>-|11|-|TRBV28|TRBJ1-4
TGTGCCAGCAGGTTGGGTGAAAAACTGTTTTTT
CASRLGEKLFF
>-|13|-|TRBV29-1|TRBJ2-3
TGCAGCGTTGAAAAGGGTGGCACAGATACGCAGTATTTT
CSVEKGGTDTQYF
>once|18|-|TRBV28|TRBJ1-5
TGTGCCAGCAGTTTAGGTTATGTATCTTCGGGGGTGATTCAGCCCCAGCATTTT
CASSLGYVSSGVIQPQHF
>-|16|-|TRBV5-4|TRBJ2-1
TGTGCCAGCAGCTCGGCAGCAGGGGTCCCCTACAATGAGCAGTTCTTC
CASSSAAGVPYNEQFF
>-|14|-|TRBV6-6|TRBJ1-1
TGTGCCAGCAGTTACGTTGGAGTTAACACTGAAGCTTTCTTT
CASSYVGVNTEAFF
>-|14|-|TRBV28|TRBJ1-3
TGTGCCAGCAGCCCATTCCGTTCTGGAAACACCATATATTTT
CASSPFRSGNTIYF
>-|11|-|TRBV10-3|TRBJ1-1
TGTGCCATCAGTGAGCAGGCAGAAGCTTTCTTT
CAISEQAEAFF
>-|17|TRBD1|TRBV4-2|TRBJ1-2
TGTGCCAGCAGCCAGGTTCTAGACAGGGGTAATGGCTATGGCTACACCTTC
CASSQVLDRGNGYGYTF
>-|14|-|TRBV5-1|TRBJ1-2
TGCGCCAGCAGCTTGGCCGGGGGAAGGTATGGCTACACCTTC
CASSLAGGRYGYTF
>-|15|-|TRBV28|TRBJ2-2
TGTGCCAGCAGTTTGCGGATCCATTCCCCCGGGGAGCTGTTTTTT
CASSLRIHSPGELFF
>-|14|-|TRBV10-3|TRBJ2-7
TGTGCCATCAGTGAGGAACTATTGGGCCACGAGCAGTACTTC
CAISEELLGHEQYF
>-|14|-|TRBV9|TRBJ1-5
TGTGCCAGCAGCTTAACCTCCGACACATTTCCCCAGCATTTT
CASSLTSDTFPQHF
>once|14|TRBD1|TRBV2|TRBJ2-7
TGTGCCAGCAGCCCCGGACAGGGTTTGTGGGAGCAGTACTTC
CASSPGQGLWEQYF
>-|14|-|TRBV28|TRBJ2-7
TGTGCCAGCACTACTAGGAGGGGGCGTGGAGAGCAGTACTTC
CASTTRRGRGEQYF
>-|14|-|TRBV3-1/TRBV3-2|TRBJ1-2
TGTGCCAGCAGCCATTTGGGCGCCGGAGGGGGCTACACCTTC
CASSHLGAGGGYTF
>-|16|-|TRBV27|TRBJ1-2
TGTGCCAGCACTCAGGGGCAGGGTATGCCCTTCTATGGCTACACCTTC
CASTQGQGMPFYGYTF
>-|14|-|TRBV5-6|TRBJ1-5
TGTGCCAGCAGCTTAAGCCAGGGACATCAGCCCCAGCATTTT
CASSLSQGHQPQHF
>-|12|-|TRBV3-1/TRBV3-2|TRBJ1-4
TGTGCCAGCAGCCAAGATTCTGAAAAACTGTTTTTT
CASSQDSEKLFF
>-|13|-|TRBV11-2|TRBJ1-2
TGTGCCAGCACCATAGGGGGGGGCTATGGCTACACCTTC
CASTIGGGYGYTF
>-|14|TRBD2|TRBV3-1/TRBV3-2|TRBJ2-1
TGTGCCAGCAGCCAGACTAGCGGGACCAATGAGCAGTTCTTC
CASSQTSGTNEQFF
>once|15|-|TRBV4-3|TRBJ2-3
TGCGCCAGCAGCCAAGTCGCCAGGGGCACAGATACGCAGTATTTT
CASSQVARGTDTQYF
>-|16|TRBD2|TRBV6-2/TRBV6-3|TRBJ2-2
TGTGCCAGCAGCCTGACTAGCGGGGGGGGGACCGGGGAGCTGTTTTTT
CASSLTSGGGTGELFF
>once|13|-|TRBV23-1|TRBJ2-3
TGCGCCACCCAGGGCTCCCCCACAGATACGCAGTATTTT
CATQGSPTDTQYF
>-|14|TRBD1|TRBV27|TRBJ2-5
TGTGCCAGCAGTTTGCGGACAGGCCAAGAGACCCAGTACTTC
CASSLRTGQETQYF
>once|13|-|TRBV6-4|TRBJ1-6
TGTGCCAGCAGTGACTCGACACAGGGCGCCCTCCACTTT
CASSDSTQGALHF
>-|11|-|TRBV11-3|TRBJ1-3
TGTGCCAGCAGCTTAGGAAACACCATATATTTT
CASSLGNTIYF
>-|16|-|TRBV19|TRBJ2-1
TGTGCCAGTAGTCGGCGGAGGGGGACGGAATACAATGAGCAGTTCTTC
CASSRRRGTEYNEQFF
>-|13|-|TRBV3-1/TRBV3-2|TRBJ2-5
TGTGCCAGCAGCCAAGACCGGAGCGGGACCCAGTACTTC
CASSQDRSGTQYF
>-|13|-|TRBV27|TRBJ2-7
TGTGCCAGCAGTTCTCCGGCCCCCTACGAGCAGTACTTC
CASSSPAPYEQYF
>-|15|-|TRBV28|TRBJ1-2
TGTGCCAGCAGGGACCTCCCGACGGCTAACTATGGCTACACCTTC
CASRDLPTANYGYTF
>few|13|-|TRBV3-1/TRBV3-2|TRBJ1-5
TGTGCCAGCAGCCAGGGGCTTGGACAGCCCCAGCATTTT
CASSQGLGQPQHF
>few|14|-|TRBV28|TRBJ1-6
TGTGCCAGCACCAAGGGTGGCAGTTCTTCACCCCTCCACTTT
CASTKGGSSSPLHF
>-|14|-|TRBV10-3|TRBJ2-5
TGTGCCATCAGTGAGAGCGGCGGGTTCGAGACCCAGTACTTC
CAISESGGFETQYF
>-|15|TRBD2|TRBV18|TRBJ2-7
TGTGCCAGCTCACCGAGGGGACTAGATTCCTACGAGCAGTACTTC
CASSPRGLDSYEQYF
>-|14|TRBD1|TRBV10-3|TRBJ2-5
TGTGCCATCATGCCCGGACAGGGCCAAGAGACCCAGTACTTC
CAIMPGQGQETQYF
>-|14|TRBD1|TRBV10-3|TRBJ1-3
TGTGCCATCAGTGAGTGGACAGGGGGAAACACCATATATTTT
CAISEWTGGNTIYF
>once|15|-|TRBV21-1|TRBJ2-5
TGTGCCAGCAGCAACCAAGGGGGCAGGGAAGAGACCCAGTACTTC
CASSNQGGREETQYF
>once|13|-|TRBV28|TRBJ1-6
TGTGCCAGCAGTTTAGTAGAGGCAGCACCCCTCCACTTT
CASSLVEAAPLHF
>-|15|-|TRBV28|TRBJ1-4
TGTGCCAGCAGTTTGGGGGGGGCGCGAAATGAAAAACTGTTTTTT
CASSLGGARNEKLFF
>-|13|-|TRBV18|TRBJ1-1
TGTGCCAGCTCACCGGTTCGCAACACTGAAGCTTTCTTT
CASSPVRNTEAFF
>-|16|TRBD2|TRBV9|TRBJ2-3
TGTGCCAGCAGCTTATCTAGCGGGGGGGCAGGAGATACGCAGTATTTT
CASSLSSGGAGDTQYF
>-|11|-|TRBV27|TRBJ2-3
TGTGCCAGCAGTCCCCGGGACCTGATGTATTTT
CASSPRDLMYF
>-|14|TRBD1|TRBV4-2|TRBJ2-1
TGTGCCAGCAGCCAGGACCCGGGACAGTTTGAGCAGTTCTTC
CASSQDPGQFEQFF
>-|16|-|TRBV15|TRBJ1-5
TGTGCCACCAGCAGAGATTGGGGCACTAGCAATCAGCCCCAGCATTTT
CATSRDWGTSNQPQHF